A single sample is the source of the 28 T cell receptor beta chains below, sequenced in a study of T cells in localized non-small cell lung cancer. Generated by immunoSEQ multiplex PCR, the TCRdb table keeps only in-frame clones and is missing some. The table has around 43,000 clones, roughly 86% seen once. This specimen consisted of peripheral blood, obtained before any cancer treatment. All receptors come from a man aged 18-55 years with stage I lung adenocarcinoma.

J is TRBJ2-7 and V is TRBV5-6, with 7 nucleotides matching TRBD1. Germline CDR1 reads SGHDT; CDR2 reads YYEEEE. V trimming: 4 bases; J trimming: 2 bases; junction bases outside the gene matches: 6. CDR3 length: 14 residues. CDR3 sequence reads: CASSPTGSPYEQYF. The CDR3 DNA reads as TGTGCCAGCAGCCCGACAGGGAGCCCCTACGAGCAGTACTTC.

The V gene is TRBV9, the J gene TRBJ1-6; D gene uncertain. Trimming removed 0 bases from V and 7 bases from J, with 14 bases in between. Per the germline V gene, CDR1 is SGDLS and CDR2 is YYNGEE. This CDR3 has 16 residues. The CDR3 DNA reads as TGTGCCAGCAGCGTAGGATTGGGGAGGCGAAATTCACCCCTCCACTTT. It specifies CASSVGLGRRNSPLHF.

There are a few counts of this clone. The genes are TRBV7-9 and TRBJ2-2; D is possibly TRBD1 or TRBD2 (5 bases each). Germline V gives CDR1 SEHNR, CDR2 FQNEAQ (reference sequence). V was shortened by 10 bases and J by 5 bases, with 17 bases between the two germline ends. The CDR3 loop spans 14 amino acids. In nucleotides, the CDR3 is TGTGCCACTGAGTACGGGGCAGTAACCGGGGAGCTGTTTTTT. Amino acid sequence: CATEYGAVTGELFF. The complete variable domain, with remaining parts taken from reference TRBV7-9 and TRBJ2-2, reads DTGVSQNPRHKITKRGQNVTFRCDPISEHNRLYWYRQTLGQGPEFLTYFQNEAQLEKSRLLSDRFSAERPKGSFSTLEIQRTEQGDSAMYLCATEYGAVTGELFFGEGSRLTVL.

The chain joins TRBV4-3 to TRBJ2-2; 7 positions agree with TRBD2. The CDR3 is 14 residues long. Germline V lookup: CDR1 LGHNA, CDR2 YSLEER. Germline trimming cut 0 bases from V and 5 bases from J; bases unmatched to any gene: 0. The CDR3 loop is CASSQEGGTGELFF. The CDR3 nucleotides are TGCGCCAGCAGCCAAGAGGGGGGGACCGGGGAGCTGTTTTTT.

The chain is built from TRBV29-1 and TRBJ1-1, with D unresolved. Germline V CDR1 and CDR2: SQVTM, ANQGSEA. This CDR3 has 14 amino acids. V lost 3 bases to trimming and J lost 5 bases, with 16 bases between them. The CDR3 region is CSVEVVKGVTEAFF. The CDR3 DNA reads as TGCAGCGTTGAGGTCGTAAAGGGAGTAACTGAAGCTTTCTTT.

This chain connects TRBV29-1 to TRBJ2-7; TRBD1 might be the D (6 bases). The CDR3 is 14 amino acids. The germline gives CDR1 SQVTM, CDR2 ANQGSEA. V was pared by 4 bases and J by 0 bases, with 13 bases between. The CDR3 DNA reads as TGCAGCGTTGTTGAGTGGGGACACTCCTACGAGCAGTACTTC. This translates into CSVVEWGHSYEQYF.

The chain joins TRBV10-1 to TRBJ2-7; no clear D gene. This CDR3 comprises 13 residues. Per the germline V gene, CDR1 is WNHNN and CDR2 is SYGVQD (reference sequence). Trimming shortened V by 2 bases and J by 3 bases, and 8 bases separated the two germline ends. CDR3 bases: TGCGCCAGCAGTGAGCCAGCCTTCTACGAGCAGTACTTC. This translates into CASSEPAFYEQYF.

V gene TRBV4-3 combines with J gene TRBJ2-7, with TRBD1 matching 7 bases. The CDR3 is 18 amino acids. Germline V gene lookup returns CDR1 LGHNA and CDR2 YSLEER. V shed 3 bases and J 7 bases; nucleotides not matched to a gene: 21. CDR3 protein: CASSQSLLTGSRVGEQYF. The CDR3 DNA is TGCGCCAGCAGCCAGTCCCTATTGACAGGGAGTAGGGTTGGGGAGCAGTACTTC.

This clone was observed a few times. The chain's CDR3 is CASSRTENYGYTF. The CDR3 DNA follows: TGTGCCAGTAGTCGGACAGAGAACTATGGCTACACCTTC. This rearrangement joins TRBV19 to TRBJ1-2; perhaps TRBD1 as D (6 bases). CDR3 length: 13 residues. V lost 5 bases to trimming and J lost 2 bases, with 9 bases between them. The germline CDR1 and CDR2 sequences are LNHDA and SQIVND (reference sequence).

The rearrangement joins TRBV21-1 to TRBJ1-1. TRBV21-1 is classified as a pseudogene. This CDR3 contains 14 residues. The DNA for the CDR3 is TGTGCCAGCGGAACGGGACTCTTGAACACTGAAGCTTTCTTT. Translation gives CASGTGLLNTEAFF.

This clone was detected a few times. CDR3 in amino acids: CASSSTGTGGYNEQFF. DNA for the CDR3: TGTGCCAGCAGCTCCACCGGGACAGGGGGCTACAATGAGCAGTTCTTC. The chain couples TRBV13 to TRBJ2-1; 11 bases are shared with TRBD1. This CDR3 comprises 16 residues. V shed 4 bases and J 3 bases; nucleotides not matched to a gene: 5. Germline assignment: CDR1 PRHDT and CDR2 FYEKMQ (reference sequence).

V gene TRBV2 combines with J gene TRBJ1-1, with 8 bases lining up with TRBD1. Germline CDR1 reads SNHLY; CDR2 reads FYNNEI. The V and J ends lost 4 bases and 8 bases, in that order; junction bases with no gene match: 3. The CDR3 has 12 amino acids. CDR3 protein: CASSGTGSEAFF. The CDR3 DNA reads TGTGCCAGCAGTGGGACAGGGTCGGAAGCTTTCTTT.

The chain links TRBV7-9 to TRBJ1-1; D ambiguous. The CDR3 consists of 15 residues. Germline V lookup: CDR1 SEHNR, CDR2 FQNEAQ (reference sequence). The V end was cut by 7 bases, the J end by 1 base, with 16 bases between. CDR3 loop: CASTRPRAGNTEAFF. CDR3 in DNA: TGTGCCAGCACCCGTCCTCGGGCGGGGAACACTGAAGCTTTCTTT. Drawing the rest from reference TRBV7-9 and TRBJ1-1, the complete variable domain is DTGVSQNPRHKITKRGQNVTFRCDPISEHNRLYWYRQTLGQGPEFLTYFQNEAQLEKSRLLSDRFSAERPKGSFSTLEIQRTEQGDSAMYLCASTRPRAGNTEAFFGQGTRLTVV.

The chain uses TRBV5-4 and TRBJ2-3; tentative D call: TRBD1 (7 bases). The CDR3 sequence is 14 residues long. V shed 4 bases and J shed 3 bases, with 12 bases lying between them. Per the germline V gene, CDR1 is SGHNT and CDR2 is YYREEE (reference sequence). CDR3 sequence (DNA): TGTGCCAGCAGCGGCCCAGGGGGGACAGATACGCAGTATTTT. It codes for CASSGPGGTDTQYF.

The chain couples TRBV5-6 to TRBJ2-3; TRBD2 agrees at 8 bases. CDR1 SGHDT and CDR2 YYEEEE come from the germline V gene. The trim removed 4 bases at V and 3 bases at J, leaving 7 bases unmatched. The CDR3 runs to 15 residues. The CDR3: CASSLILAATDTQYF. In nucleotides, the CDR3 is TGTGCCAGCAGCCTGATACTAGCGGCAACAGATACGCAGTATTTT.

The V and J genes are TRBV5-1 and TRBJ2-3; possible D gene TRBD1, 5 bases. CDR1 and CDR2 from the germline V gene are SGHRS and YFSETQ. V was clipped by 1 base and J by 8 bases, with 14 bases between them. The CDR3 is made up of 14 amino acids. This CDR3 is CASSLRQGPGTQYF. The CDR3 DNA follows: TGCGCCAGCAGCTTGCGGCAGGGCCCAGGTACGCAGTATTTT.

The genes are TRBV7-9 and TRBJ1-4; a possible D gene is TRBD1 (5 bases). V was cut by 3 bases and J by 3 bases, with 17 bases left in between. The germline V gene has CDR1 SEHNR and CDR2 FQNEAQ (reference sequence). The CDR3 is 17 residues long. The DNA of the CDR3 is TGTGCCAGCAGCTTTACGCCCCGCGCAGGGCCTAATGAAAAACTGTTTTTT. This encodes CASSFTPRAGPNEKLFF. Full variable domain (remainder filled in from reference TRBV7-9 and TRBJ1-4): DTGVSQNPRHKITKRGQNVTFRCDPISEHNRLYWYRQTLGQGPEFLTYFQNEAQLEKSRLLSDRFSAERPKGSFSTLEIQRTEQGDSAMYLCASSFTPRAGPNEKLFFGSGTQLSVL.

The V gene is TRBV7-2, the J gene TRBJ2-5, with D maybe TRBD1 (5 bases). V was shortened by 1 base and J by 5 bases, with 14 bases between the two germline ends. The CDR3 is 15 amino acids. Per germline, CDR1 SGHTA and CDR2 FQGNSA. CDR3 DNA: TGTGCCAGCAGCTTAGGAGGAAACCCAGGGGAGACCCAGTACTTC. It is translated as CASSLGGNPGETQYF.

CDR3 region: CASSLGHLSETQYF. DNA of the CDR3: TGCGCCAGCAGCTTGGGACACCTAAGTGAGACCCAGTACTTC. The chain is built from TRBV5-1 and TRBJ2-5; D remains ambiguous. Trimming removed 0 bases from V and 5 bases from J, with 11 bases in between. The CDR3 length is 14 residues. CDR1 SGHRS and CDR2 YFSETQ come from the germline V gene.

This clone has only one observation. The genes are TRBV19 and TRBJ2-6; 7 nucleotides line up with TRBD1. CDR3 length: 17 amino acids. V was clipped by 4 bases and J by 0 bases; unmatched bases: 6. The V gene's germline CDR1 is LNHDA and CDR2 SQIVND (reference sequence). This chain's CDR3 is CASSTKTGASGANVLTF. The CDR3 DNA reads as TGTGCCAGTAGTACAAAAACAGGGGCCTCTGGGGCCAACGTCCTGACTTTC.

The chain links TRBV30 to TRBJ1-2; D is undetermined. Trimming shortened V by 5 bases and J by 2 bases, and 12 bases separated the two germline ends. The CDR3 covers 13 residues. Germline V CDR1 and CDR2: GTSNPN, SVGIG (reference sequence). The CDR3 DNA follows: TGTGCCTGGGGTCGACTAGAGAACTATGGCTACACCTTC. Its translation is CAWGRLENYGYTF.

The J gene is TRBJ1-2, the V gene TRBV11-2; D ambiguous. The V gene lost 1 base and the J gene lost 0 bases, with 6 bases spanning the gap. The CDR3 is 14 amino acids. CDR1 and CDR2 (germline): SGHAT, FQNNGV. CDR3 nucleotides: TGTGCCAGCAGCTTAGCCGCAGCTAACTATGGCTACACCTTC. Translating gives CASSLAAANYGYTF.

The V call is TRBV6-6, the J call TRBJ2-2, with TRBD2 identical over 10 bases. The CDR3 has 16 residues. Germline values: CDR1 MNHNY, CDR2 SVGAGI (reference sequence). The V gene end was trimmed by 5 bases and the J gene end by 4 bases; junction bases not matched to a gene: 7. CDR3 nucleotides: TGTGCCAGCAGTCCCTCCGTAGCGGGGGGCACCGGGGAGCTGTTTTTT. The encoded protein is CASSPSVAGGTGELFF.

The chain has TRBV12-5 and TRBJ2-2; possible D gene TRBD1, 6 bases. V was trimmed by 3 bases and J by 7 bases, leaving 15 bases between them. This CDR3 comprises 15 residues. Germline assignment: CDR1 LGHNT and CDR2 FRNRAP. The CDR3 region is CASGFPQGVGGELFF. The CDR3 coding sequence is TGTGCTAGTGGTTTCCCACAGGGTGTTGGCGGGGAGCTGTTTTTT.

CDR3: CASSPTRYTQNQPQHF. The CDR3 nucleotides are TGTGCCAGCAGTCCAACCAGATACACACAGAATCAGCCCCAGCATTTT. The rearrangement joins TRBV28 to TRBJ1-5; D unclear. The CDR3 is 16 residues long. V lost 5 bases to trimming and J lost 4 bases, with 18 bases between them. From germline, CDR1 is MDHEN and CDR2 SYDVKM.

The chain joins TRBV30 to TRBJ2-5; the D call may be TRBD1 or TRBD2 (5 bases each). The germline V and J ends were trimmed by 7 bases and 1 base, with 13 bases remaining between them. This CDR3 comprises 13 residues. CDR1 GTSNPN and CDR2 SVGIG come from the germline V gene (reference sequence). This CDR3 reads CASTQDSQETQYF. The CDR3 DNA reads as TGTGCCTCGACACAGGACTCCCAAGAGACCCAGTACTTC.

This chain links TRBV7-3 with TRBJ2-3; D is uncertain. Germline assignment: CDR1 SGHTA and CDR2 FQGTGA. The CDR3 is made up of 14 amino acids. Trimming pared 1 base from V and 2 bases from J, leaving 7 bases between. CDR3 in amino acids: CASSLNRITDTQYF. The CDR3 DNA follows: TGTGCCAGCAGCTTAAACCGTATCACAGATACGCAGTATTTT.

The CDR3 loop is CASSLREGTGGSVAGNTIYF. Here the CDR3 DNA reads TGTGCCAGCAGCCTCCGGGAGGGGACAGGGGGCTCGGTAGCTGGAAACACCATATATTTT. This rearrangement joins TRBV4-2 to TRBJ1-3, with 12 bases aligning to TRBD1. V gave up 4 bases and J gave up 2 bases; unmatched junction bases: 15. The CDR3 loop spans 20 amino acids. The germline V gene encodes CDR1 LGHNA and CDR2 YNFKEQ.